What follows is one TCR beta chain and its context. Its antigen is not known. Other DNA sequences in this sample translate to the same CDR3. Germline V CDR1 and CDR2: DFQATT, SNEGSKA (reference sequence). Trimming pared 5 bases from V and 5 bases from J, leaving 5 bases between. The CDR3 is 10 amino acids. These data are taken from a study of beta chain features in type 1 diabetes. Study-wide points: Across all four CD4+ subsets, people with type 1 diabetes showed modestly shorter TCRB CDR3s. Highly expressing activated T cells could be over-counted with a cDNA template.

Every isolated RNA sample was fully reverse transcribed, so sequencing captured expressed TCRB transcripts. Only in-frame clones appear in the TCRdb table, and some are missing; sequencing was by immunoSEQ multiplex PCR. The table shows about 700,000 clones, with roughly 13% occurring only once. The TCR originated in a man between 18 and 29 years old with type 1 diabetes. The gene calls are TRBV20-1 and TRBJ2-3; D unclear. Sample: naive CD4+ T cells from blood. The CDR3 protein is CSASRDTQYF. CDR3 DNA sequence: TGCAGTGCTTCAAGAGATACGCAGTATTTT.